This T cell receptor (beta chain) was sequenced in a study of cytomegalovirus exposure and HLA in healthy donors. About the research overall: Across more than 350 genotyped donors, 65% to 90% landed in the Caucasian-associated ancestry cluster.

This CDR3 region has 14 residues. Germline loops: CDR1 SGHNT, CDR2 YYREEE (reference sequence). V lost 2 bases, J lost 3 bases, and 11 bases lay in between. The PCR used 60 Vbeta and 13 Jbeta primers. The data were produced by immunoSEQ multiplex PCR, yet TCRdb's version contains in-frame clones alone and is incomplete. The sample has 100,000 to 150,000 clones, 75% to 90% seen once. The chain is built from TRBV5-4 and TRBJ1-2; tentative D call: TRBD1 (6 bases). Sequenced material: PBMCs. This TCR was sampled from a female donor in good health and CMV-seropositive. This CDR3 is CASSLQGLDYGYTF. The CDR3 DNA follows: TGTGCCAGCAGCTTACAGGGATTAGACTATGGCTACACCTTC.